This T cell receptor (beta chain) was obtained from a study of T-cell memory formation after mild COVID-19. Across the whole study: The two donors had largely donor-specific TCR clusters.

This clonotype was seen only a few times. Antigen specificity is unknown. Study-wide results and caveats: Detection of some responders pre-infection suggested pre-existing cross-reactive memory T cells participated. Chiefly within CM and EM were the contracting CD4+ clones; CD8+ ones were within EMRA.

With 6 bases removed from V and 1 base from J, the gap between germline ends came to 8 bases. Germline-derived CDR1 and CDR2 are SGHTA and FQGNSA. This CDR3 comprises 13 residues. 5'RACE primed at constant segments yielded TCR alpha and TCR beta cDNA libraries bearing sample barcodes and UMIs. TCRdb re-called the 5' RACE reads through MiXCR, storing one row per CDR3 protein. The sample lists around 110,000 distinct CDR3 sequences, about a sixth occurring once. The chain carries TRBV7-2 and TRBJ2-3; D ambiguous. Material: PBMCs or a T cell subset sorted from them (not recorded which). This TCR was recovered from an adult woman who had mild COVID-19 (a few samples of this study predate the infection). Cell type and time point are not known. CDR3 region: CASRGSGTDTQYF. CDR3 coding DNA: TGTGCCAGCAGGGGGTCTGGCACAGATACGCAGTATTTT.